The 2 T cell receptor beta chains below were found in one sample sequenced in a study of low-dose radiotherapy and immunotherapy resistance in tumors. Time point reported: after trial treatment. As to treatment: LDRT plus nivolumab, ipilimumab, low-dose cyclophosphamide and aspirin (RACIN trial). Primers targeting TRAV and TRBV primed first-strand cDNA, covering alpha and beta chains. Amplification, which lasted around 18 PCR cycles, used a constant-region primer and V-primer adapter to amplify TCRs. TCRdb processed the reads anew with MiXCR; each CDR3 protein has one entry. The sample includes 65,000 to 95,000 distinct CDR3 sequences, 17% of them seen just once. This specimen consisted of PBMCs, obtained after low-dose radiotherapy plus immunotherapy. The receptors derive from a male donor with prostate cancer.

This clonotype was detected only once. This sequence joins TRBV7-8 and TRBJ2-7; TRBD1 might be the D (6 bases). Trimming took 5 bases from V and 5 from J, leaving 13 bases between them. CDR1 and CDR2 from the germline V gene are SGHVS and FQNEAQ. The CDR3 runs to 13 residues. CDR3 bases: TGTGCCAGCAGCGAACAGGGTTATGACGAGCAGTACTTC. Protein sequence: CASSEQGYDEQYF.

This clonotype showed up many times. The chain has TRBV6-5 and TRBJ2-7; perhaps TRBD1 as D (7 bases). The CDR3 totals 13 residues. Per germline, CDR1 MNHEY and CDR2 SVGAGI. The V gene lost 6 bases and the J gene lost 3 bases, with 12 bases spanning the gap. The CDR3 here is CASSRGTVYEQYF. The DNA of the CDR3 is TGTGCCAGCAGCCGGGGGACAGTCTACGAGCAGTACTTC.